The clone carrying this T cell receptor (beta chain) was recorded at least ten times. The sample comes from a study of patients and donors after allogeneic stem cell transplantation. Each CDR3 protein is one row after TCRdb ran MiXCR on the RT-PCR reads. The table records about 31,000 distinct CDR3 sequences, under 7.5% of them present only once. The sample consisted of blood, either unsorted or a sorted T cell fraction (not recorded which). The TCR sequence derives from a human donor who was either an allogeneic HSCT recipient or a stem cell or donor lymphocyte infusion donor (not recorded which). It is not recorded whose cells these are; they may come from a transplant donor.

CDR3 bases: TGTGCCAGCAGTTTCGGGGCAGCCTCTCCCTACGAGCAGTACTTC. Amino acids: CASSFGAASPYEQYF. The chain links TRBV28 to TRBJ2-7; D is possibly TRBD1 or TRBD2 (5 bases each). V lost 3 bases, J lost 2 bases, and 14 bases lay in between. The germline V gene encodes CDR1 MDHEN and CDR2 SYDVKM. The CDR3 runs 15 residues.